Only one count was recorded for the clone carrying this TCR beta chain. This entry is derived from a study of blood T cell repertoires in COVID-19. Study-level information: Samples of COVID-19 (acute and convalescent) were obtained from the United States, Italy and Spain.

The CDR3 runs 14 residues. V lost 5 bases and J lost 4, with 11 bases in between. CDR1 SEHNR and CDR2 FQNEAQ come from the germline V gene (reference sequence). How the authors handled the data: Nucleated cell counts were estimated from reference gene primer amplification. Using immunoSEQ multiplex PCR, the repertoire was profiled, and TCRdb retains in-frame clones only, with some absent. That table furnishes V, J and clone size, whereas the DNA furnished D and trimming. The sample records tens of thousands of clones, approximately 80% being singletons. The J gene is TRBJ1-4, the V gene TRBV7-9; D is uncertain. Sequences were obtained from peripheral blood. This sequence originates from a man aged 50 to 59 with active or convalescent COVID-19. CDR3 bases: TGTGCCAGCAGCATCCAAGGAGGTAATGAAAAACTGTTTTTT. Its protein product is CASSIQGGNEKLFF.